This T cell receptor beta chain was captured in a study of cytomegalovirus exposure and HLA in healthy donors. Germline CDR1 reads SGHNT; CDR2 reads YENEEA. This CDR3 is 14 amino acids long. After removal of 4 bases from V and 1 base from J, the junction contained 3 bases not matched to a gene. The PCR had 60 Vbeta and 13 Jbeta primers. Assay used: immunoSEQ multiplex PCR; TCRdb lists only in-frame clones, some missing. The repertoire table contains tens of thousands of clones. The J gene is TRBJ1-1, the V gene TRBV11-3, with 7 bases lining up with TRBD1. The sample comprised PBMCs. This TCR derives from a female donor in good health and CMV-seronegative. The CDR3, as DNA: TGTGCCAGCAGCTGGCAGGGGGGGAACACTGAAGCTTTCTTT. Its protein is CASSWQGGNTEAFF.